This TCR beta chain was documented in a study of OX40 agonist ivuxolimab in advanced cancers. At the level of the whole study: Ivuxolimab, which targeted the costimulatory receptor OX40 (CD134), was an agonistic, fully human IgG2 monoclonal antibody. Intravenous ivuxolimab was administered to patients every 2 weeks at six dose levels: 0.01, 0.1, 0.3, 1.5, 3 and 10 mg/kg. Among the approximately 50 dose-escalation patients, around 20 had hepatocellular carcinoma, roughly 15 melanoma, 9 renal cell carcinoma and 9 head and neck cancer. A male proportion of nearly 85% and a mean age of about 60 years, ranging from 23 to 79, were recorded for the dose-escalation cohort. Patients were allowed to have had prior anti-PD-1, anti-PD-L1 or anti-CTLA-4 therapy, and around 43% of the dose-escalation patients had been treated with checkpoint inhibitors. Partial responses were achieved by three dose-escalation patients, of whom one had hepatocellular carcinoma and two had cutaneous melanoma. The point of sequencing TCRbeta in the periphery was to test whether ivuxolimab changed TCR sequence diversity and drove clonal T-cell expansion. The paper covers the monotherapy dose-escalation part of the phase I ivuxolimab trial, which included N = 52 patients. Overall results and qualifications from the work: In the 0.1-3.0 mg/kg groups, partial responders were among the patients with the lowest normalized peripheral clonal expansion, particularly in CD8+ T cells. On average, CD8+ T cells showed more expanded clones than CD4+ T cells after ivuxolimab. Which antigens the clonally expanded peripheral T cells were specific for was not determined. Low levels of normalized T-cell clonal expansion were also seen in some patients who did not respond. At doses from 0.1 to 3.0 mg/kg, clonal expansion was seen in both CD4+ and CD8+ blood T cells between baseline and week 6.

A remark on this clone: The target of this receptor is not known. The record has no base qualities; no much larger clone is one base away.

The trial excluded patients who had a history of autoimmune disease or who were on systemic immunosuppression. Peripheral blood for TCR sequencing was collected from all dose cohorts at baseline, on cycle 4 day 1, and on cycle 7 day 1. Samples were obtained from an open-label, multicenter, first-in-human phase I dose-escalation trial of ivuxolimab. Adults with locally advanced or metastatic melanoma, renal cell, hepatocellular, or head and neck squamous cell carcinoma were enrolled in the trial. CD4+ and CD8+ T cells were sorted separately from peripheral blood before TCR sequencing. Genomic DNA was isolated from the sorted cells so that the TCRbeta CDR3 region could be sequenced. The immunoSEQ Assay was used for sequencing of TCRbeta CDR3 regions. What TCRdb holds here is the immuneACCESS table cut down to in-frame rearrangements. Part of the clones is not present; checked against another copy, under half of the missing clones reflect an unresolved V gene, and the others are unexplained. Recorded for this sample are 35,000 or so clones; roughly 90% of them occurred a single time. Together, the top ten hold roughly 19% of the sample.

The starting material was CD4+ or CD8+ T cells sorted from blood, obtained in a trial of the OX40 agonist ivuxolimab. The receptor comes from an adult with an advanced solid tumor such as melanoma, head and neck, liver or kidney cancer.

The nucleotides read TGTGCCAGCAGTCCCCTCGGGGGGGGGTATGGCTACACCTTC. Protein translation: CASSPLGGGYGYTF. The rearrangement joined TRBV27 to TRBJ1-2; 5 matching bases give a weak D call of TRBD1. CDR1 and CDR2 are drawn from the germline V gene (reference sequence): MNHEY, SMNVEV. The CDR3 contains 14 residues, cysteine and phenylalanine counted. CDR3 DNA is the only sequence kept; it has 42 bases, read in frame from the first base. The germline ends are 15 bases apart after V is trimmed by 5 bases and J by 5 bases.